The sample holds a few counts of the clone carrying this TCR beta chain. The germline CDR1 and CDR2 sequences are LNHDA and SQIVND (reference sequence). Trimming removed 4 bases at V and 0 bases at J, with 10 bases between. The CDR3 loop spans 15 amino acids. Total RNA was isolated from whole blood that had not been fractionated. This specimen belongs to a study of human T cells and chemical hapten exposure. TCRdb used MiXCR to reprocess the 5' RACE reads, holding one entry per CDR3 protein. The table has about 81,000 distinct CDR3 sequences, 7.7% seen once. The origin of this receptor is a male donor in good health. The J gene is TRBJ1-5, the V gene TRBV19, with D possibly TRBD1 on 5 matching bases. The CDR3 protein is CASSTSGPSNQPQHF. CDR3 DNA sequence: TGTGCCAGTAGTACCTCAGGGCCTAGCAATCAGCCCCAGCATTTT.